The T cell receptor beta chain described here comes from a study of blood T cell repertoires in COVID-19. Study at large: Acute and convalescent COVID-19 samples came from the United States, Italy and Spain.

Data came from immunoSEQ multiplex PCR; TCRdb stores just in-frame clones and leaves some out. The sample holds about 110,000 clones, roughly four fifths seen once. Germline V gene data show CDR1 as SQVTM and CDR2 as ANQGSEA. V shed 3 bases and J 3 bases; nucleotides not matched to a gene: 6. The CDR3 runs 14 residues. The TCR originated in a woman aged 60-70 years with acute or convalescent COVID-19. This chain uses TRBV29-1 with TRBJ2-5, with TRBD1 identical over 8 bases. The sequencing sample was made of peripheral blood. This chain's CDR3 is CSVDRGRVKETQYF. Here the CDR3 DNA reads TGCAGCGTTGACAGGGGGCGGGTGAAAGAGACCCAGTACTTC.